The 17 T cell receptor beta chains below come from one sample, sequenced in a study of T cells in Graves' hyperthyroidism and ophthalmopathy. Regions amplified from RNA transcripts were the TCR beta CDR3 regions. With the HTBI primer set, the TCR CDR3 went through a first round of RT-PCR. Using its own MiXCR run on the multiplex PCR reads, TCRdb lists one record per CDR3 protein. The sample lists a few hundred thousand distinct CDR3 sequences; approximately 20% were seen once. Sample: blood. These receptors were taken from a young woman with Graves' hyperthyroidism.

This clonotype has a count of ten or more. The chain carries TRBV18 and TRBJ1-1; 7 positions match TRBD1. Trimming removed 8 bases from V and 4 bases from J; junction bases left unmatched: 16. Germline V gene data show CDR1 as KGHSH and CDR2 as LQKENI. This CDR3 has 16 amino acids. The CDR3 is CASRQGTASYRTEAFF. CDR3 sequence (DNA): TGTGCCAGCCGCCAAGGGACAGCCAGCTATCGCACTGAAGCTTTCTTT.

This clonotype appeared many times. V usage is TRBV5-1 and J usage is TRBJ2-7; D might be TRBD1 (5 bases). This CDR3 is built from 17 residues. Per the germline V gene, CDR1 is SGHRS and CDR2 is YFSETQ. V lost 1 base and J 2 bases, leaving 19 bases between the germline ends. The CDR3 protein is CASSLKQTLQGTYEQYF. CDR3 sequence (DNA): TGCGCCAGCAGCTTGAAGCAGACTCTCCAGGGAACCTACGAGCAGTACTTC.

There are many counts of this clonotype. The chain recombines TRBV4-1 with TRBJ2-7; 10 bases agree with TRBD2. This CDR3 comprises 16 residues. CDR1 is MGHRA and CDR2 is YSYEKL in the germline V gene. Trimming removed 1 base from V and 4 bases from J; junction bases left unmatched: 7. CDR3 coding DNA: TGCGCCAGCAGCCAAGCTCTGGGACTAGCGAGTTACGAGCAGTACTTC. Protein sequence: CASSQALGLASYEQYF.

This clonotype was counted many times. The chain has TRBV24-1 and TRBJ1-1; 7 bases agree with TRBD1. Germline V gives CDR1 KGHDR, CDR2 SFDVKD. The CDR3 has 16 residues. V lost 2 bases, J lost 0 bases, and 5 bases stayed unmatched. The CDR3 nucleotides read TGTGCCACCAGTGATTCGCGGACAGGCATGAACACTGAAGCTTTCTTT. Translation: CATSDSRTGMNTEAFF.

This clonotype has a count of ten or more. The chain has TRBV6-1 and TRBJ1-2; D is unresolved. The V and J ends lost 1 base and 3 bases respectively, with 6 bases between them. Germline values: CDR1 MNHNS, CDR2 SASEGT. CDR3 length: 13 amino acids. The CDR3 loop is CASSEEKYYGYTF. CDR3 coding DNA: TGTGCCAGCAGTGAAGAGAAGTACTATGGCTACACCTTC.

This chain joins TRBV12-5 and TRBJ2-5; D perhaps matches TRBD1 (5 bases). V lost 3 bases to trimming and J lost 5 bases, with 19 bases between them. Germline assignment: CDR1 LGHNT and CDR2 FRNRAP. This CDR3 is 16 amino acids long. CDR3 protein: CASGFPDTAFKETQYF. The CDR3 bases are TGTGCTAGTGGTTTTCCGGACACTGCCTTCAAGGAGACCCAGTACTTC.

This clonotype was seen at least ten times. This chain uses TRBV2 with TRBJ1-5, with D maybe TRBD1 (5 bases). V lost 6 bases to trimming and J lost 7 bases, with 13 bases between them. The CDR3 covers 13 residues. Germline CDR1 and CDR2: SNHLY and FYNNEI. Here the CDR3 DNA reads TGTGCCAGCAGGGTGGAGGGGAGCCAGCCCCAGCATTTT. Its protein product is CASRVEGSQPQHF.

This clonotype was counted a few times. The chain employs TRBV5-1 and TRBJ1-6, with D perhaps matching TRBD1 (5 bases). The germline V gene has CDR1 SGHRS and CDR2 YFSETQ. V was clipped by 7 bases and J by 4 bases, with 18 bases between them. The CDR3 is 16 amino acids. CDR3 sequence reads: CASGAGLGEYNSPLHF. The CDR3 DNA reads TGCGCCAGCGGAGCAGGGTTGGGGGAATATAATTCACCCCTCCACTTT.

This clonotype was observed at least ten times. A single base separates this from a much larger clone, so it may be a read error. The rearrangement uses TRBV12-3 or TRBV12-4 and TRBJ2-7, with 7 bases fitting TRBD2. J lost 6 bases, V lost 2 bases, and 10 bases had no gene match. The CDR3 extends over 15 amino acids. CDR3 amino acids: CASSLFSRTRFEQYF. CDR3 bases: TGTGCCAGCAGTTTATTCTCCAGGACTAGGTTCGAGCAGTACTTC.

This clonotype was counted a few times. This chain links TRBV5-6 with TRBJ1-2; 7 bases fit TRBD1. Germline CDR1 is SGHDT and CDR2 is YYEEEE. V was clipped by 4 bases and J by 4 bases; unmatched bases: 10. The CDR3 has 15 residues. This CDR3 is CASSPTGTLFYGYTF. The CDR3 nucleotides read TGTGCCAGCAGCCCGACAGGGACACTTTTCTATGGCTACACCTTC.

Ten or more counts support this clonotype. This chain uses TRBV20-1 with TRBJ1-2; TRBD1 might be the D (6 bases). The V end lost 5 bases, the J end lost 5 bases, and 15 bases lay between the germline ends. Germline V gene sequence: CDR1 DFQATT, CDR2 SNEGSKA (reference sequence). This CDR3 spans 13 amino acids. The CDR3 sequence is CSAGVQGVYGYTF. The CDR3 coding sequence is TGCAGTGCTGGCGTACAGGGCGTGTATGGCTACACCTTC.

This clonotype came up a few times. CDR3 sequence (DNA): TGTGCCAGCAGCTCGCTGACAGGGGTGGAGACCCAGTACTTC. It yields the protein CASSSLTGVETQYF. The chain joins TRBV5-5 to TRBJ2-5; TRBD1 aligns across 8 bases. The junction had 6 bases not matched to a gene; V was cut back by 3 bases and J by 5 bases. The CDR3 sequence is 14 residues long. The germline CDR1 and CDR2 sequences are SGHKS and YYEKEE (reference sequence).

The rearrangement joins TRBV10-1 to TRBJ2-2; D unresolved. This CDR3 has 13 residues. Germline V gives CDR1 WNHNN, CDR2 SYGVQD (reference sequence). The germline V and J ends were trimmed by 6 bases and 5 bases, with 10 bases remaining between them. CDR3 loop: CASRKLDTGELFF. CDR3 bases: TGCGCCAGCAGAAAGCTAGATACCGGGGAGCTGTTTTTT.

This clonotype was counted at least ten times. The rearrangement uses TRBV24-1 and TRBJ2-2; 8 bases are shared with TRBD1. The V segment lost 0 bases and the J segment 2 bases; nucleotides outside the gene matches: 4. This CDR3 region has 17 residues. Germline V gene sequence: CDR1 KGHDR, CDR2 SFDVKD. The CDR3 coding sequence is TGTGCCACCAGTGATTTGCGGACAGGGCTCAACACCGGGGAGCTGTTTTTT. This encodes CATSDLRTGLNTGELFF.

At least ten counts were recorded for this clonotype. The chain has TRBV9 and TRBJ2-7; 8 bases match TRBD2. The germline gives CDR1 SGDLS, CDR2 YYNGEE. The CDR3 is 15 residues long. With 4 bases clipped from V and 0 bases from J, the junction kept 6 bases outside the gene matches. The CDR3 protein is CASSPSGGPSYEQYF. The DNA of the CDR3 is TGTGCCAGCAGCCCCAGCGGGGGACCCTCCTACGAGCAGTACTTC.

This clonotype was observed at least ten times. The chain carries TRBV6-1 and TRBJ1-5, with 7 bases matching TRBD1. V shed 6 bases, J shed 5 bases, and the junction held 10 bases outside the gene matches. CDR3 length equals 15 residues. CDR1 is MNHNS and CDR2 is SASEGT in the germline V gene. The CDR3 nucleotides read TGTGCCAGCAGAGACAGGGTGTCCGGGGATCAGCCCCAGCATTTT. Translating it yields CASRDRVSGDQPQHF.

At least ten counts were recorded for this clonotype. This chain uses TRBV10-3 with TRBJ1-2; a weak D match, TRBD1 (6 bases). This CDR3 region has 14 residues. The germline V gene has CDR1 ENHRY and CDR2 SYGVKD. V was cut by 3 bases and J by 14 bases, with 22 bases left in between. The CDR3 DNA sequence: TGTGCCATCAGTGAAGGGTTCGACCCAGGGGTCGGGACCTTC. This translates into CAISEGFDPGVGTF.